This TCR beta chain was found in a study of OX40 agonist ivuxolimab in advanced cancers. Clones were sequenced by immunoSEQ multiplex PCR, and TCRdb holds only the in-frame ones, with some missing. The sample includes about 69,000 clones, 85% to 90% seen only once; the top ten take around 6%. Germline V CDR1 and CDR2: SNHLY, FYNNEI. CDR3 length: 17 amino acids. With 4 bases removed from V and 0 bases from J, the gap between germline ends came to 15 bases. The chain carries TRBV2 and TRBJ1-4; possibly TRBD1 for D (5 bases). The source material was CD4+ or CD8+ T cells sorted from blood, sampled in a trial of the OX40 agonist ivuxolimab. The receptor was isolated from an adult with an advanced solid tumor such as melanoma, head and neck, liver or kidney cancer. This chain's CDR3 is CASSVEGIYATNEKLFF. Written as DNA, the CDR3 is TGTGCCAGCAGTGTGGAGGGGATATATGCAACTAATGAAAAACTGTTTTTT.